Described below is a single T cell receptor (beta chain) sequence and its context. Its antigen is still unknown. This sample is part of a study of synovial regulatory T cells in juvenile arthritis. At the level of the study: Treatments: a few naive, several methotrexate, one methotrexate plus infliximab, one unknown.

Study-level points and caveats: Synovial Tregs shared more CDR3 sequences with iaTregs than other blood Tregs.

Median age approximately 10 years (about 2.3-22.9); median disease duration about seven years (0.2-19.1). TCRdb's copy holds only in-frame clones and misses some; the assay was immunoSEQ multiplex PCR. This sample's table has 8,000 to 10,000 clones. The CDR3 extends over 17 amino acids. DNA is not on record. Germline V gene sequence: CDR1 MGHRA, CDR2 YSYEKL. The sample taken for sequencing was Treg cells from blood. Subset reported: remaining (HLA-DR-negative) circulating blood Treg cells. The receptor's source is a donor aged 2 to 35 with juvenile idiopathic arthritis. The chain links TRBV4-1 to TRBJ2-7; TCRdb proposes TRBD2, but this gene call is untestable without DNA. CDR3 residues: CASSQDPFSGSSYEQYF.